The 21 T cell receptor beta chains below come from one sample, sequenced in a study of blood T cell repertoires in COVID-19. Method: immunoSEQ multiplex PCR; TCRdb's copy keeps in-frame clones and lacks some. The data show 55,000 to 75,000 clones, over 85% seen once. Specimen: peripheral blood. All receptors derive from a man between 60 and 75 years old with acute or convalescent COVID-19.

The chain is built from TRBV14 and TRBJ1-2; D unresolved. Germline CDR1 and CDR2: SGHDN and FVKESK. The germline V and J ends were trimmed by 2 bases and 5 bases, with 6 bases remaining between them. The CDR3 totals 12 residues. The CDR3 loop is CASSQYRYGYTF. The CDR3 DNA reads as TGTGCCAGCAGCCAATATCGGTATGGCTACACCTTC.

The chain links TRBV7-8 to TRBJ1-2; maybe TRBD1 (5 bases). From germline, CDR1 is SGHVS and CDR2 FQNEAQ. Trimming stripped 3 bases from V and 1 base from J, with 9 bases between. The CDR3 covers 14 residues. CDR3 sequence (DNA): TGTGCCAGCAGCTTTCCGGACATTAACTATGGCTACACCTTC. This sequence encodes CASSFPDINYGYTF.

The chain employs TRBV9 and TRBJ1-1; D uncertain. Germline V gene data show CDR1 as SGDLS and CDR2 as YYNGEE. The CDR3 loop spans 13 amino acids. V lost 4 bases to trimming and J lost 0 bases, with 7 bases between them. CDR3 bases: TGTGCCAGCAGCCGACAAATGAACACTGAAGCTTTCTTT. Amino acid sequence: CASSRQMNTEAFF.

V usage is TRBV5-1 and J usage is TRBJ1-1, with no clear D. This CDR3 spans 13 amino acids. V lost 4 bases, J lost 0 bases, and 7 bases lay in between. Per germline, CDR1 SGHRS and CDR2 YFSETQ. In nucleotides, the CDR3 is TGCGCCAGCAGCCCGGGGATGAACACTGAAGCTTTCTTT. Translating it yields CASSPGMNTEAFF.

The chain links TRBV4-2 to TRBJ2-2; TRBD1 aligns across 11 bases. The ends lost 1 base at V and 7 bases at J; junction bases unmatched: 5. CDR1 and CDR2 (germline): LGHNA, YNFKEQ. The CDR3 runs 16 residues. CDR3 protein: CASSQGGTGGVGELFF. CDR3 bases: TGTGCCAGCAGCCAAGGCGGGACAGGGGGGGTCGGGGAGCTGTTTTTT.

The chain joins TRBV6-2 or TRBV6-3 to TRBJ1-2; no definite D call. V lost 1 base and J lost 7, with 10 bases in between. The germline CDR1 and CDR2 sequences are MNHEY and SVGEGT. The CDR3 consists of 13 residues. The DNA of the CDR3 is TGTGCCAGCAGTTACTTTTCGGAGGGTGGCTACACCTTC. Encoded protein: CASSYFSEGGYTF.

The rearrangement joins TRBV5-1 to TRBJ2-7; 7 nucleotides agree with TRBD1. Germline values: CDR1 SGHRS, CDR2 YFSETQ. The CDR3 is 15 amino acids. Losses at the gene ends were 4 bases for V and 3 bases for J; bases not matched to a gene: 10. CDR3 region: CASSHPEGAVYEQYF. In DNA, the CDR3 is TGCGCCAGCAGCCACCCTGAGGGGGCGGTCTACGAGCAGTACTTC.

This clone was seen once. This chain uses TRBV3-1 (or the pseudogene TRBV3-2) with TRBJ2-7, with D tentatively TRBD2 (7 bases). The CDR3 sequence is 13 residues long. V was clipped by 1 base and J by 5 bases, with 9 bases between them. Germline CDR1 and CDR2: LGHDT and YNNKEL (reference sequence). The CDR3 nucleotides are TGTGCCAGCAGCCAAGGGGGGGGCCACGAGCAGTACTTC. This gives the protein CASSQGGGHEQYF.

The genes are TRBV19 and TRBJ1-2, with TRBD1 matching over 8 bases. Trimming took 5 bases from V and 4 from J; bases not matched to a gene: 3. The CDR3 runs to 13 residues. Germline CDR1 is LNHDA and CDR2 is SQIVND (reference sequence). CDR3 DNA: TGTGCCAGTAGTTTCGACAGGGGCTATGGCTACACCTTC. The encoded protein is CASSFDRGYGYTF.

CDR3 loop: CASGFRTGNGYTF. Here the CDR3 DNA reads TGTGCTAGTGGTTTCCGGACAGGGAATGGCTACACCTTC. This chain links TRBV12-5 with TRBJ1-2; 8 positions agree with TRBD1. The V and J ends lost 3 bases and 6 bases, in that order; junction bases with no gene match: 3. Germline V CDR1 and CDR2: LGHNT, FRNRAP. The CDR3 covers 13 residues.

The V and J genes are TRBV18 and TRBJ1-1; tentative D call: TRBD1 (5 bases). Between the trimmed V and J ends, which lost 3 bases and 3 bases, there was a span of 26 bases. The germline V gene has CDR1 KGHSH and CDR2 LQKENI. The CDR3 is 19 residues long. CDR3: CASSPTQTHQGREDTEAFF. The CDR3, as DNA: TGTGCCAGCTCACCCACGCAAACTCACCAGGGAAGGGAGGACACTGAAGCTTTCTTT.

The genes are TRBV5-4 and TRBJ1-2, with 7 bases that match TRBD1. Looked up from germline, CDR1 is SGHNT and CDR2 is YYREEE (reference sequence). This CDR3 is built from 13 residues. The V gene end was trimmed by 3 bases and the J gene end by 2 bases; junction bases not matched to a gene: 1. The DNA for the CDR3 is TGTGCCAGCAGCTCGGGACAGAACTATGGCTACACCTTC. It encodes CASSSGQNYGYTF.

This chain links TRBV23-1 with TRBJ1-1; 12 bases match TRBD1. TRBV23-1 qualifies as an ORF whose function is uncertain. The CDR3 sequence is 16 residues long. V shed 7 bases and J 5 bases; nucleotides not matched to a gene: 11. The CDR3 spells CASIGTGGREGTEAFF. The CDR3 DNA sequence: TGCGCCAGCATTGGGACAGGGGGCAGGGAGGGTACTGAAGCTTTCTTT.

This chain joins TRBV3-1 (or the pseudogene TRBV3-2) and TRBJ1-4, with D unclear. Germline loops: CDR1 LGHDT, CDR2 YNNKEL (reference sequence). CDR3 length: 11 amino acids. The germline V and J ends were trimmed by 3 bases and 11 bases, with 7 bases remaining between them. Here the CDR3 reads CASSHGEKLFF. Written as DNA, the CDR3 is TGTGCCAGCAGCCATGGTGAGAAACTGTTTTTT.

This clone came up once. This rearrangement joins TRBV6-5 to TRBJ1-2; D ambiguous. CDR1 is MNHEY and CDR2 is SVGAGI in the germline V gene. Trimming took off 2 bases at V and 3 bases at J, with 7 bases between the two ends. The CDR3 loop spans 13 amino acids. CDR3 coding DNA: TGTGCCAGCAGTTACGACACTGACTATGGCTACACCTTC. Translated, it gives CASSYDTDYGYTF.

The V gene is TRBV13, the J gene TRBJ1-1; 7 bases align to TRBD1. CDR1 is PRHDT and CDR2 is FYEKMQ in the germline V gene (reference sequence). The CDR3 consists of 14 residues. V shed 0 bases and J 11 bases; nucleotides not matched to a gene: 9. The CDR3 here is CASSLGQGVYGAFF. CDR3 nucleotide sequence: TGTGCCAGCAGCTTAGGCCAGGGGGTTTACGGGGCTTTCTTT.

The chain uses TRBV5-8 and TRBJ1-5; weak D call: TRBD1 (6 bases). The length of the CDR3 is 14 residues. With 4 bases removed from V and 9 bases from J, the gap between germline ends came to 17 bases. Germline loops: CDR1 SGHTS, CDR2 YDEGEE. CDR3 sequence reads: CASSLNRAPVPQHF. CDR3 bases: TGTGCCAGCAGCCTTAACAGGGCCCCGGTGCCCCAGCATTTT. Looking up the rest from reference TRBV5-8 and TRBJ1-5 gives the full variable domain: EAGVTQSPTHLIKTRGQQATLRCSPISGHTSVYWYQQALGLGLQFLLWYDEGEERNRGNFPPRFSGRQFPNYSSELNVNALELEDSALYLCASSLNRAPVPQHFGDGTRLSIL.

V gene TRBV4-1 combines with J gene TRBJ1-4; D is perhaps TRBD1 (6 bases). Trimming shortened V by 4 bases and J by 8 bases, and 23 bases separated the two germline ends. Germline CDR1 and CDR2: MGHRA and YSYEKL. The CDR3 length is 17 residues. The CDR3 sequence: CASSPVVQGIGDEKLFF. Here the CDR3 DNA reads TGCGCCAGCAGCCCAGTGGTGCAGGGGATCGGTGACGAAAAACTGTTTTTT.

The rearrangement links TRBV4-2 to TRBJ1-1, with D possibly TRBD1 on 6 matching bases. CDR1 and CDR2 from the germline V gene are LGHNA and YNFKEQ. Trimming removed 1 base at V and 7 bases at J, with 19 bases between. The length of the CDR3 is 16 residues. The CDR3 region has the DNA TGTGCCAGCAGCCAAGGACCGGATGGGGGCTTGGGTGAAGCTTTCTTT. This codes for CASSQGPDGGLGEAFF.

The chain employs TRBV5-6 and TRBJ1-2, with a weak D call TRBD1 (5 bases). The CDR3 has 17 residues. Looked up from germline, CDR1 is SGHDT and CDR2 is YYEEEE. V was clipped by 0 bases and J by 1 base, with 16 bases between them. CDR3 amino acids: CASSLESRARINYGYTF. DNA of the CDR3: TGTGCCAGCAGCTTGGAGAGCAGGGCTCGGATTAACTATGGCTACACCTTC.

The chain recombines TRBV19 with TRBJ1-5; D may be TRBD1 (5 bases). V was shortened by 1 base and J by 1 base, with 14 bases between the two germline ends. The CDR3 loop spans 17 amino acids. Germline assignment: CDR1 LNHDA and CDR2 SQIVND (reference sequence). This chain's CDR3 is CASSIARGDGSNQPQHF. DNA of the CDR3: TGTGCCAGTAGTATAGCTCGGGGGGACGGGAGCAATCAGCCCCAGCATTTT.